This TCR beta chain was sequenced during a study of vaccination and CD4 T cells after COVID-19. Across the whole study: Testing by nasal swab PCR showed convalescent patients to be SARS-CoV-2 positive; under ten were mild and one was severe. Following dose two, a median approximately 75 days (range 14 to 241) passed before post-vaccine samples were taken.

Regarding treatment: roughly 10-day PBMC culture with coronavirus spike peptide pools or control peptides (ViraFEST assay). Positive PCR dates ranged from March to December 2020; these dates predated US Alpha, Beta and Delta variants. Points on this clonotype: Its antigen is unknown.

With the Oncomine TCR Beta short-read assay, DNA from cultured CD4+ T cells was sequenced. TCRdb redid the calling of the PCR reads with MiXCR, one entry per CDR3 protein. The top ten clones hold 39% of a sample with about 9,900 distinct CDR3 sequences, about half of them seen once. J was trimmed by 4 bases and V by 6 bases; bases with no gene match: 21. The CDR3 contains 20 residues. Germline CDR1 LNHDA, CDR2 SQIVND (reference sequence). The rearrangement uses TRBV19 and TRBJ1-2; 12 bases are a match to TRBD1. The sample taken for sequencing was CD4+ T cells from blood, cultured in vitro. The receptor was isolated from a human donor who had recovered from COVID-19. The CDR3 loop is CASRNPSTGTGGDSLYGYTF. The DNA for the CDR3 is TGTGCCAGTAGAAATCCCTCAACCGGGACAGGGGGCGATAGTCTCTATGGCTACACCTTC. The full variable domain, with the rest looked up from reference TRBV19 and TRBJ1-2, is DGGITQSPKYLFRKEGQNVTLSCEQNLNHDAMYWYRQDPGQGLRLIYYSQIVNDFQKGDIAEGYSVSREKKESFPLTVTSAQKNPTAFYLCASRNPSTGTGGDSLYGYTFGSGTRLTVV.